The 24 T cell receptor beta chains reported below all come from one sample, sequenced in a study of T cell responses to AZD1222 COVID-19 vaccine. Using immunoSEQ multiplex PCR, the repertoire was profiled, and TCRdb retains in-frame clones only, with some absent. The sample shows roughly 100,000 clones, about 88% of them seen only once. The specimen comprised peripheral blood, sampled 28 days after the second AZD1222 dose. These receptors were collected from an adult who received the AZD1222 COVID-19 vaccine.

This chain links TRBV6-2 or TRBV6-3 with TRBJ1-1, with D perhaps TRBD1 (6 bases). The CDR3 covers 15 residues. V lost 6 bases, J lost 10 bases, and 24 bases lay in between. CDR1 and CDR2 from the germline V gene are MNHEY and SVGEGT. CDR3 bases: TGTGCCAGCAGCCGGAAACAGGGACAAGCAGGAGGAGCTTTCTTT. Encoded protein: CASSRKQGQAGGAFF.

This clone came up once. The rearrangement links TRBV6-5 to TRBJ2-7; D is undetermined. Germline V CDR1 and CDR2: MNHEY, SVGAGI. V lost 0 bases and J 5 bases, leaving 8 bases between the germline ends. CDR3 length equals 13 residues. CDR3 sequence (DNA): TGTGCCAGCAGTTACTCGAGCTATAACGAGCAGTACTTC. Its protein is CASSYSSYNEQYF.

The genes are TRBV5-1 and TRBJ1-1; D gene unclear. CDR1 is SGHRS, CDR2 YFSETQ, per germline. The CDR3 loop spans 14 amino acids. Trimming shortened V by 0 bases and J by 0 bases, and 6 bases separated the two germline ends. The CDR3 coding sequence is TGCGCCAGCAGCTTGGGTTCCATGAACACTGAAGCTTTCTTT. It encodes CASSLGSMNTEAFF.

The chain is built from TRBV12-3 or TRBV12-4 and TRBJ1-2; D may be TRBD1 (6 bases). V was trimmed by 5 bases and J by 8 bases, leaving 15 bases between them. CDR3 length: 13 residues. For the CDR3, the DNA is TGTGCCAGCAGTCGGGGGGCAGGGCGCGGCTACACCTTC. Translating gives CASSRGAGRGYTF.

This clone came up once. The CDR3 DNA is TGTGCCAGCAGCTTAGTGGGGGTGAGCACTGAAGCTTTCTTT. Protein: CASSLVGVSTEAFF. The J gene is TRBJ1-1, the V gene TRBV7-9, with D maybe TRBD1 (5 bases). V dropped 1 base and J dropped 4 bases, with 10 bases sitting between them. This CDR3 has 14 residues. Germline V gene data show CDR1 as SEHNR and CDR2 as FQNEAQ (reference sequence). The full variable domain, its missing parts supplied by reference TRBV7-9 and TRBJ1-1, is DTGVSQNPRHKITKRGQNVTFRCDPISEHNRLYWYRQTLGQGPEFLTYFQNEAQLEKSRLLSDRFSAERPKGSFSTLEIQRTEQGDSAMYLCASSLVGVSTEAFFGQGTRLTVV.

The gene calls are TRBV7-8 and TRBJ2-7; D perhaps matches TRBD2 (5 bases). The CDR3 runs 14 residues. Trimming cost V 3 bases and J 0 bases, with 9 bases left between them. CDR1 is SGHVS and CDR2 is FQNEAQ in the germline V gene. The CDR3 reads CASSLTTLSYEQYF. The CDR3 DNA follows: TGTGCCAGCAGCTTGACTACGCTCTCCTACGAGCAGTACTTC.

This rearrangement joins TRBV5-1 to TRBJ1-4; 12 positions agree with TRBD1. This CDR3 has 16 amino acids. V lost 5 bases to trimming and J lost 7 bases; unmatched junction nucleotides: 9. Germline values: CDR1 SGHRS, CDR2 YFSETQ. The CDR3 DNA is TGCGCCAGCAGGGAGAAGGGACAGGGGGCTGGTGAAAAACTGTTTTTT. Translation: CASREKGQGAGEKLFF.

This clone has a single count. V usage is TRBV13 and J usage is TRBJ2-7; 9 bases line up with TRBD1. The CDR3 has 14 amino acids. V shed 5 bases, J shed 1 base, and the junction held 3 bases outside the gene matches. Germline values: CDR1 PRHDT, CDR2 FYEKMQ (reference sequence). The chain's CDR3 is CASSAGTGSYEQYF. The DNA for the CDR3 is TGTGCCAGCAGCGCCGGGACAGGGTCCTACGAGCAGTACTTC.

This chain uses TRBV7-2 with TRBJ2-7; 13 bases agree with TRBD2. There are 17 residues in the CDR3. After removal of 6 bases from V and 4 bases from J, the junction contained 12 bases not matched to a gene. Germline CDR1 and CDR2: SGHTA and FQGNSA. The CDR3 bases are TGTGCCAGCAGTTTCACTAGCGGGAGGGCCCGGGGGTACGAGCAGTACTTC. Its translation is CASSFTSGRARGYEQYF.

The rearrangement uses TRBV27 and TRBJ2-1; TRBD2 is a possible D gene (6 bases). From germline, CDR1 is MNHEY and CDR2 SMNVEV (reference sequence). The CDR3 runs 13 residues. Trimming cost V 7 bases and J 9 bases, with 16 bases left between them. CDR3 nucleotide sequence: TGTGCCAGCAATCGACCCAGTAGCGGTGAGCAGTTCTTC. Translated, it gives CASNRPSSGEQFF.

This clone occurred a few times. The rearrangement joins TRBV2 to TRBJ1-5, with a weak D call TRBD1 (5 bases). The CDR3 covers 15 residues. The ends were cut back, 1 base at V and 3 bases at J, with 10 bases in the middle. Per germline, CDR1 SNHLY and CDR2 FYNNEI. The CDR3 DNA reads as TGTGCCAGCAGTGAAGGCCAGGGCTTCAATCAGCCCCAGCATTTT. Protein sequence: CASSEGQGFNQPQHF.

This chain connects TRBV10-3 to TRBJ2-5; D possibly corresponds to TRBD2 (6 bases). The germline gives CDR1 ENHRY, CDR2 SYGVKD. Between the trimmed V and J ends, which lost 4 bases and 1 base, there was a span of 10 bases. The CDR3 totals 14 residues. CDR3 coding DNA: TGTGCCATCAGTGGTCGGGGACTCCAAGAGACCCAGTACTTC. Encoded protein: CAISGRGLQETQYF.

The chain uses TRBV5-1 and TRBJ1-4, with D perhaps matching TRBD1 (5 bases). CDR1 is SGHRS, CDR2 YFSETQ, per germline. V was trimmed by 4 bases and J by 5 bases, leaving 12 bases between them. The CDR3 runs to 14 residues. For the CDR3, the DNA is TGCGCCAGCAGCCTCGACAGCTTAAATGAAAAACTGTTTTTT. This gives the protein CASSLDSLNEKLFF.

The chain links TRBV28 to TRBJ1-2; D is unresolved. The CDR3 consists of 11 residues. V lost 7 bases, J lost 1 base, and 4 bases lay in between. Germline CDR1 reads MDHEN; CDR2 reads SYDVKM. Here the CDR3 reads CASNSNYGYTF. The CDR3 DNA follows: TGTGCCAGCAACAGTAACTATGGCTACACCTTC.

The chain employs TRBV18 and TRBJ2-5, with D perhaps TRBD1 (5 bases). Trimming took off 3 bases at V and 0 bases at J, with 11 bases between the two ends. The CDR3 totals 15 residues. Per germline, CDR1 KGHSH and CDR2 LQKENI. Written as DNA, the CDR3 is TGTGCCAGCTCACCGCAGGGTTTAAACCAAGAGACCCAGTACTTC. As protein: CASSPQGLNQETQYF.

The V call is TRBV15, the J call TRBJ2-1; the D gene is possibly TRBD2 (5 bases). The CDR3 is 16 residues long. Germline-derived CDR1 and CDR2 are LNHNV and YYDKDF (reference sequence). V was shortened by 0 bases and J by 4 bases, with 13 bases between the two germline ends. The CDR3 DNA reads TGTGCCACCAGCAGAGATGTAGCGCCTAATTACAATGAGCAGTTCTTC. Its translation is CATSRDVAPNYNEQFF. Looking up the rest from reference TRBV15 and TRBJ2-1 gives the full variable domain: DAMVIQNPRYQVTQFGKPVTLSCSQTLNHNVMYWYQQKSSQAPKLLFHYYDKDFNNEADTPDNFQSRRPNTSFCFLDIRSPGLGDTAMYLCATSRDVAPNYNEQFFGPGTRLTVL.

This chain connects TRBV5-8 to TRBJ2-7; no definite D call. Germline CDR1 reads SGHTS; CDR2 reads YDEGEE. CDR3 size: 13 residues. Between the trimmed V and J ends, which lost 1 base and 6 bases, there was a span of 11 bases. The CDR3 protein is CASSLIVGREQYF. The CDR3 DNA follows: TGTGCCAGCAGCTTGATCGTAGGCCGCGAGCAGTACTTC.

This clone was found a few times. J is TRBJ2-7 and V is TRBV3-1 (or the pseudogene TRBV3-2); 7 bases line up with TRBD1. Germline lookup yields CDR1 LGHDT and CDR2 YNNKEL (reference sequence). The V and J ends lost 4 bases and 7 bases, in that order; junction bases with no gene match: 7. The CDR3 is 13 residues long. CDR3 sequence: CASSPRQGLEQYF. The DNA for the CDR3 is TGTGCCAGCAGCCCACGACAGGGTCTAGAGCAGTACTTC.

The J gene is TRBJ2-1, the V gene TRBV13; the match to TRBD2 covers 8 bases. The CDR3 is 17 residues long. Germline-derived CDR1 and CDR2 are PRHDT and FYEKMQ (reference sequence). The junction had 14 bases not matched to a gene; V was cut back by 5 bases and J by 5 bases. CDR3 in amino acids: CASSPPGLENVNNEQFF. Written as DNA, the CDR3 is TGTGCCAGCAGCCCTCCGGGACTAGAGAACGTGAACAATGAGCAGTTCTTC.

The V call is TRBV28, the J call TRBJ2-1, with D perhaps matching TRBD2 (6 bases). Between the trimmed V and J ends, which lost 7 bases and 2 bases, there was a span of 15 bases. CDR3 length: 15 amino acids. The V gene's germline CDR1 is MDHEN and CDR2 SYDVKM. The DNA of the CDR3 is TGTGCCAGCACTCCGAGGCGGGGAACCTACAATGAGCAGTTCTTC. Its translation is CASTPRRGTYNEQFF.

The V call is TRBV3-1 (or the pseudogene TRBV3-2), the J call TRBJ1-2; tentatively, D is TRBD1 (5 bases). In germline, CDR1 is LGHDT, CDR2 YNNKEL (reference sequence). Trimming removed 1 base at V and 5 bases at J, with 11 bases between. The CDR3 contains 14 residues. As DNA, the CDR3 is TGTGCCAGCAGCCAAGGGGGCGGGCGGTATGGCTACACCTTC. It translates to CASSQGGGRYGYTF.

This chain links TRBV18 with TRBJ1-6, with 8 bases that match TRBD1. Germline V lookup: CDR1 KGHSH, CDR2 LQKENI. CDR3 size: 14 residues. V lost 4 bases and J lost 9; bases outside the gene matches: 5. In DNA, the CDR3 is TGTGCCAGCTCACAGGACAGGGTTGGTTCACCCCTCCACTTT. As protein: CASSQDRVGSPLHF.

This clone occurred once. This rearrangement joins TRBV10-3 to TRBJ2-7, with TRBD1 matching 10 bases. V was pared by 7 bases and J by 2 bases, with 5 bases of the junction left unmatched. The V gene's germline CDR1 is ENHRY and CDR2 SYGVKD. The CDR3 length is 14 residues. The CDR3 nucleotides are TGTGCCATCACCGGACAGGGGGGGACCTACGAGCAGTACTTC. Protein product: CAITGQGGTYEQYF.

The chain couples TRBV18 to TRBJ2-7; 8 nucleotides agree with TRBD2. The germline CDR1 and CDR2 sequences are KGHSH and LQKENI. The CDR3 runs to 14 residues. J lost 2 bases, V lost 5 bases, and 5 bases had no gene match. In DNA form, the CDR3 reads TGTGCCAGCTCATCGGGAGCGGGGGCCTACGAGCAGTACTTC. Protein product: CASSSGAGAYEQYF.